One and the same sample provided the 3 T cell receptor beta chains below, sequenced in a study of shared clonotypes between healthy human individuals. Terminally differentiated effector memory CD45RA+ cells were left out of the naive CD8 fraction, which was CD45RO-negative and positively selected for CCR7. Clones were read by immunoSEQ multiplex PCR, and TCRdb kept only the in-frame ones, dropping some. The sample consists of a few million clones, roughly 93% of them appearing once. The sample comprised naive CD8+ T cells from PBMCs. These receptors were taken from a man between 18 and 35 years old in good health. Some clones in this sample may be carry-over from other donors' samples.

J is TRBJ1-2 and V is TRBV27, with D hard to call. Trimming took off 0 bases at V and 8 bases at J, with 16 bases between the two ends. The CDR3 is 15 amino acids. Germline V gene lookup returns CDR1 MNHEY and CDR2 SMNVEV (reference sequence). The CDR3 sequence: CASSLSPGDVRGYTF. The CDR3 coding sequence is TGTGCCAGCAGTTTATCCCCCGGGGATGTCAGGGGCTACACCTTC.

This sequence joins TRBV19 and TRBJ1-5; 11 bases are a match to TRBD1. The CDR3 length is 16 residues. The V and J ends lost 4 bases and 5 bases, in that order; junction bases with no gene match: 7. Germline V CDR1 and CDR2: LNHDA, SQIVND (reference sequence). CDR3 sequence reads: CASSRIRDRGDQPQHF. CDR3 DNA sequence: TGTGCCAGTAGTAGAATCCGGGACAGGGGGGATCAGCCCCAGCATTTT.

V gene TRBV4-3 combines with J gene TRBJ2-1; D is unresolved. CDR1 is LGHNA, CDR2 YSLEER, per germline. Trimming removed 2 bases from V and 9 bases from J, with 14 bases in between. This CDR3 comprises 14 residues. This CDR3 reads CASSQFRVTSEQFF. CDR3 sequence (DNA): TGCGCCAGCAGCCAATTCCGGGTAACCTCTGAGCAGTTCTTC.